The clone carrying this T cell receptor beta chain was seen a handful of times. Trimming removed 7 bases at V and 4 bases at J, with 10 bases between. The CDR3 is made up of 12 amino acids. The sample is drawn from a study of T cells after yellow fever vaccination. TCRdb used MiXCR to reprocess the 5' RACE reads, holding one entry per CDR3 protein. Among about 340,000 distinct CDR3 sequences listed, 7.5% to 9% were seen once. The source material was PBMCs, sampled on the day of the first yellow fever vaccination. The chain links TRBV12-3 or TRBV12-4 to TRBJ2-5; D ambiguous. The sequence derives from a man between 18 and 29 years old who received the YFV17D yellow fever vaccine. CDR3 nucleotides: TGTGCCAGCAAAGTAGCTGGAGAGACCCAGTACTTC. This sequence encodes CASKVAGETQYF.